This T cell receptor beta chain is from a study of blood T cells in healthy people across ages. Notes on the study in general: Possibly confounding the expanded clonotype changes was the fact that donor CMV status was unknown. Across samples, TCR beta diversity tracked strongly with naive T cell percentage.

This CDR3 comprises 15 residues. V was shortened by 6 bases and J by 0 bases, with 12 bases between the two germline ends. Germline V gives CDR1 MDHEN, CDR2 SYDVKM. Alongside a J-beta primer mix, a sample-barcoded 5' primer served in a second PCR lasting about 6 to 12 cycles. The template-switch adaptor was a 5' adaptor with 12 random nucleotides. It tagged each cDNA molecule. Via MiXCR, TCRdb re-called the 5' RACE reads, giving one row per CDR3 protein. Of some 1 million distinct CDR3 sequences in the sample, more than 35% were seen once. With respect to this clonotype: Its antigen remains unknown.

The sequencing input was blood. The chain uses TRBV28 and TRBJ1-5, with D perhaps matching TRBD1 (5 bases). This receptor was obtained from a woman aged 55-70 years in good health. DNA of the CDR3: TGTGCCAGCAGACGAGGGACGTATAGCAATCAGCCCCAGCATTTT. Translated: CASRRGTYSNQPQHF.